This T cell receptor beta chain was recovered during a study of blood T cell repertoires in COVID-19. Assay used: immunoSEQ multiplex PCR; TCRdb lists only in-frame clones, some missing. The sample has 140,000 to 150,000 clones, around 81% seen once. Unmatched junction bases numbered 2, after V lost 5 bases and J lost 0 bases. Germline-derived CDR1 and CDR2 are SNHLY and FYNNEI. This CDR3 comprises 15 residues. The sample comprised peripheral blood. This TCR was sampled from a woman aged 40 to 50 with active or convalescent COVID-19. The V gene is TRBV2, the J gene TRBJ2-4; TRBD1 agrees at 9 bases. This CDR3 reads CASSLDRGAKNIQYF. CDR3 sequence (DNA): TGTGCCAGCAGTCTGGACAGGGGAGCCAAAAACATTCAGTACTTC.